Listed below are T cell receptor beta chains from one sample, sequenced in a study of shared clonotypes between healthy human individuals. The data were produced by immunoSEQ multiplex PCR, yet TCRdb's version contains in-frame clones alone and is incomplete. The table lists 2 million to 2.5 million clones, 85% to 95% of them singletons. Sequenced: naive CD4+ T cells from PBMCs. Every receptor here comes from a man younger than 35 in good health. Some clones in this sample may be carry-over from other donors' samples. Each CDR3 is given with its conserved first and last residue. D genes are given only for firm matches. Clone size, where shown, is once, few, many, or a class for clones that have expanded.

d_gene,j_gene,abundance,v_gene,CDR3aa,CDR3nt
NA,TRBJ2-1,NA,TRBV18,CASSPGASVPGDEQFF,TGTGCCAGCTCACCAGGAGCTAGCGTACCTGGGGATGAGCAGTTCTTC
TRBD1,TRBJ1-2,once,TRBV5-1,CASSPPGTGGFGYTF,TGCGCCAGCAGTCCCCCGGGGACAGGGGGATTTGGCTACACCTTC
NA,TRBJ1-6,once,TRBV4-3,CASSRGWRDYNSPLHF,TGCGCCAGCAGCCGGGGGTGGAGAGACTATAATTCACCCCTCCACTTT
NA,TRBJ2-7,once,TRBV28,CATAGSSEQYF,TGTGCCACCGCCGGTAGTTCTGAGCAGTACTTC
TRBD1,TRBJ1-1,NA,TRBV30,CAWSGTGGTGAEAFF,TGTGCCTGGAGTGGGACAGGGGGCACGGGGGCTGAAGCTTTCTTT
NA,TRBJ2-2,NA,TRBV7-9,CASNQVREAGELFF,TGTGCCAGCAACCAAGTTAGGGAGGCCGGGGAGCTGTTTTTT
TRBD1,TRBJ2-7,NA,TRBV19,CASSPQQGQGPYEQYF,TGTGCCAGTAGTCCCCAGCAAGGACAGGGACCCTACGAGCAGTACTTC
NA,TRBJ2-3,NA,TRBV6-6,CASSPQVLYTDTQYF,TGTGCCAGCAGCCCTCAGGTACTCTACACAGATACGCAGTATTTT
TRBD1,TRBJ1-1,NA,TRBV4-3,CASSHARGQGGTEAFF,TGCGCCAGCAGCCACGCCCGGGGACAGGGGGGAACTGAAGCTTTCTTT
TRBD1,TRBJ1-4,NA,TRBV5-1,CASSPPSGRQGAEKLFF,TGCGCCAGCAGCCCTCCGTCAGGCCGTCAGGGGGCTGAAAAACTGTTTTTT
NA,TRBJ2-7,NA,TRBV7-8,CASSLVPQWGHYEQYF,TGTGCCAGCAGCTTAGTCCCACAGTGGGGGCACTACGAGCAGTACTTC
NA,TRBJ1-2,NA,TRBV4-3,CASSHLEAVSYYGYTF,TGCGCCAGCAGCCACCTAGAGGCGGTCTCCTACTATGGCTACACCTTC
NA,TRBJ2-3,NA,TRBV6-6,CASSATDTQYF,TGTGCCAGCAGTGCCACAGATACGCAGTATTTT
NA,TRBJ1-5,NA,TRBV28,CASRTTLNQPQHF,TGTGCCAGCAGGACCACATTGAATCAGCCCCAGCATTTT
TRBD1,TRBJ1-1,NA,TRBV18,CASSLGQIMNTEAFF,TGTGCCAGCTCACTGGGACAGATAATGAACACTGAAGCTTTCTTT
NA,TRBJ2-5,once,TRBV19,CASSPGETQYF,TGTGCCAGTAGTCCCGGAGAGACCCAGTACTTC
NA,TRBJ2-3,NA,TRBV7-9,CASSKLPVEADTQYF,TGTGCCAGCAGCAAGCTCCCTGTGGAGGCAGATACGCAGTATTTT
NA,TRBJ1-2,NA,TRBV5-8,CASSLGGHVYGYTF,TGTGCCAGCAGCTTGGGAGGACACGTCTATGGCTACACCTTC
TRBD2,TRBJ2-1,NA,TRBV30,CAWSGGLADTDPEQFF,TGTGCCTGGAGTGGGGGACTAGCGGACACTGATCCTGAGCAGTTCTTC
NA,TRBJ2-6,NA,TRBV9,CASSVESGANVLTF,TGTGCCAGCAGCGTAGAATCTGGGGCCAACGTCCTGACTTTC
NA,TRBJ1-1,once,TRBV5-1,CASSLNMQNTEAFF,TGCGCCAGCAGCTTGAACATGCAGAACACTGAAGCTTTCTTT
NA,TRBJ2-5,NA,TRBV9,CASSVGGYGVQETQYF,TGTGCCAGCAGCGTAGGGGGCTACGGGGTACAAGAGACCCAGTACTTC
NA,TRBJ1-2,NA,TRBV28,CASKTSTLYGYTF,TGTGCCAGCAAAACTTCCACTCTCTATGGCTACACCTTC
TRBD1,TRBJ1-1,few,TRBV7-9,CASSFDRDAFF,TGTGCCAGCAGCTTCGACAGGGACGCTTTCTTT
NA,TRBJ1-2,few,TRBV2,CASSERSYQIYGYTF,TGTGCCAGCAGTGAAAGGTCTTACCAGATCTATGGCTACACCTTC
TRBD1,TRBJ1-2,NA,TRBV28,CASSSGTGANYGYTF,TGTGCCAGCAGTTCCGGGACAGGGGCCAACTATGGCTACACCTTC
NA,TRBJ1-1,once,TRBV19,CASTVLWAPGTEAFF,TGTGCCAGTACGGTTTTGTGGGCGCCGGGGACTGAAGCTTTCTTT
NA,TRBJ1-2,NA,TRBV25-1,CASSAGGLHGYTF,TGTGCCAGCAGTGCGGGCGGGCTGCATGGCTACACCTTC
NA,TRBJ1-4,once,TRBV7-9,CASITSGVANEKLFF,TGTGCCAGCATCACGTCGGGGGTGGCTAATGAAAAACTGTTTTTT
NA,TRBJ1-5,NA,TRBV4-2,CASSQDVSRASNQPQHF,TGTGCCAGCAGCCAAGATGTAAGCAGGGCTAGCAATCAGCCCCAGCATTTT
NA,TRBJ1-1,NA,TRBV30,CAWSVRTSLEAFF,TGTGCCTGGAGTGTAAGAACGTCCCTTGAAGCTTTCTTT
NA,TRBJ1-2,NA,TRBV5-1,CASSFPRDTDGYTF,TGCGCCAGCAGCTTCCCCCGGGACACAGATGGCTACACCTTC
NA,TRBJ2-3,NA,TRBV2,CASTPAGGTDTQYF,TGTGCCAGCACCCCCGCCGGTGGCACAGATACGCAGTATTTT